These 2 T cell receptor beta chains share one sample of origin, sequenced in a study of a mutant IDH1 vaccine in newly diagnosed glioma. The time point is: week 35, safety follow-up. All doses held 300 ug of mutant IDH1 20-mer peptide, with topical imiquimod. The assay was immunoSEQ multiplex PCR, and TCRdb's table has in-frame clones only and misses some. The data contain 35,000 to 50,000 clones, approximately 92% of them seen just once; the ten biggest clones take up more than 2%. Their recognized antigens are unknown. This specimen was PBMCs, taken from a glioma patient whose treatment included an IDH1 peptide vaccine. The receptors were sampled from a man between 45 and 60 years old with glioma.

The chain joins TRBV19 to TRBJ2-3; 10 bases map to TRBD1. The CDR3 spans 16 residues. Trimming took 5 bases from V and 3 from J; bases not matched to a gene: 8. Looked up from germline, CDR1 is LNHDA and CDR2 is SQIVND (reference sequence). This CDR3 is CASSLPGQGLTDTQYF. In DNA form, the CDR3 reads TGTGCCAGTAGTCTCCCGGGACAGGGGTTAACAGATACGCAGTATTTT.

The V call is TRBV9, the J call TRBJ2-7, with D perhaps being TRBD1 or TRBD2 (6 bases each). Trimming removed 0 bases at V and 3 bases at J, with 13 bases between. Germline CDR1 reads SGDLS; CDR2 reads YYNGEE. CDR3 length: 15 residues. The CDR3 sequence is CASSVAPGGGYEQYF. The CDR3, as DNA: TGTGCCAGCAGCGTAGCTCCCGGGGGCGGCTACGAGCAGTACTTC.